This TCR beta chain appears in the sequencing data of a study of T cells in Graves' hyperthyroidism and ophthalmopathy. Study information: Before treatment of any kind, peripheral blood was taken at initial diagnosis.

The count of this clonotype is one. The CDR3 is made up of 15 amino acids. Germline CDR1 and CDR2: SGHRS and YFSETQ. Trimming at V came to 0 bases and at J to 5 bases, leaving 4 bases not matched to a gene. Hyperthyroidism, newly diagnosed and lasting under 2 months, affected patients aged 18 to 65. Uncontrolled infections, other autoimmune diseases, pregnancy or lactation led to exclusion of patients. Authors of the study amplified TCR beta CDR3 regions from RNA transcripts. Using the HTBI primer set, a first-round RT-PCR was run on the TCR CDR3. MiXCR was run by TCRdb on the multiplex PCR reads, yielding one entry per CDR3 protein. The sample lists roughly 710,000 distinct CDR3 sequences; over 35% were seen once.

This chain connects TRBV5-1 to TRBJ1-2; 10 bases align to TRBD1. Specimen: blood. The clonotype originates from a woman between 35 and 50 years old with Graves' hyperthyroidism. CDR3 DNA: TGCGCCAGCAGCTTGGTAGACAGGGGGCTTTATGGCTACACCTTC. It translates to CASSLVDRGLYGYTF.